This TCR beta chain was captured in a study of cytomegalovirus exposure and HLA in healthy donors. Findings and limits, study-wide: It was assumed in the presence/absence analyses that sequencing depth was roughly uniform across donors. Only CMV serostatus was available as immune exposure information.

This clone was seen a few times. Its antigen remains unidentified. The PCR used 60 Vbeta and 13 Jbeta primers. Only in-frame clones appear in the TCRdb table, and some are missing; sequencing was by immunoSEQ multiplex PCR. Of roughly 120,000 clones listed, over 70% were seen once; the top ten hold 9.5% to 13%. The CDR3 has 17 amino acids. V lost 2 bases, J lost 5 bases, and 12 bases stayed unmatched. Germline V gene data show CDR1 as MNHNS and CDR2 as SASEGT. Sequenced sample: PBMCs. This receptor was taken from a woman in her fifties or sixties in good health and CMV-seropositive. The rearrangement links TRBV6-1 to TRBJ1-2; 9 bases match TRBD1. The CDR3 bases are TGTGCCAGCAGTGAAACCGGACAGGGGCCTAATAGGTATGGCTACACCTTC. Its translation: CASSETGQGPNRYGYTF.